A selection of T cell receptor beta chains follows, all from one sample in a study of T cells in Graves' hyperthyroidism and ophthalmopathy. TCRdb used MiXCR to reprocess the multiplex PCR reads, holding one entry per CDR3 protein. The sample comprises around 200,000 distinct CDR3 sequences, about 18% of which are singletons, and 25% to 30% rests with the top ten. Sequenced input: blood. These receptors all come from a woman between 45 and 60 years old with Graves' hyperthyroidism. The CDR3 runs from the conserved cysteine through the conserved F or W. A D gene is named only where the DNA matches it firmly. Size values are once, few and many counts, or a class for expanded clones, and some rows have none.

D gene	J gene	V gene	clone size	CDR3 protein	CDR3 DNA
NA	TRBJ1-2	TRBV7-9	few	CASSPRFALGGNYGYTF	TGTGCCAGCAGCCCGAGGTTTGCACTCGGAGGGAACTATGGCTACACCTTC
TRBD1	TRBJ1-3	TRBV29-1	many	CSVARQGYGNTIYF	TGCAGCGTTGCCCGACAGGGCTACGGAAACACCATATATTTT
NA	TRBJ1-1	TRBV3-1	many	CASSHLNAEAFF	TGTGCCAGCAGCCACTTGAACGCTGAAGCTTTCTTT
NA	TRBJ2-2	TRBV9	many	CASNGNTGELFF	TGTGCCAGCAACGGGAACACCGGGGAGCTGTTTTTT
NA	TRBJ2-4	TRBV28	many	CASTTSGGNIQYF	TGTGCCAGCACCACCTCCGGGGGTAACATTCAGTACTTC
NA	TRBJ2-4	TRBV4-2	NA	CASSQEQKNIQYF	TGTGCCAGCAGCCAAGAACAGAAAAACATTCAGTACTTC
TRBD1	TRBJ1-2	TRBV5-4	many	CASSLDTGVRGYTF	TGTGCCAGCAGCTTGGACACAGGGGTCAGAGGCTACACCTTC
TRBD2	TRBJ2-1	TRBV20-1	many	CSAIGSGGVSYNEQFF	TGCAGTGCTATCGGTAGCGGGGGGGTCTCCTACAATGAGCAGTTCTTC
NA	TRBJ1-2	TRBV7-8	many	CASGNRDWSYGYTF	TGTGCCAGCGGCAACCGGGACTGGAGCTATGGCTACACCTTC
NA	TRBJ2-1	TRBV7-8	many	CASTQQRTEQFF	TGTGCCAGCACCCAACAACGGACTGAGCAGTTCTTC
TRBD1	TRBJ2-1	TRBV12-3/TRBV12-4	many	CASSPDRAPYNEQFF	TGTGCCAGCAGTCCCGACAGGGCCCCCTACAATGAGCAGTTCTTC
NA	TRBJ2-2	TRBV4-1	NA	CASSQDRAGELFF	TGCGCCAGCAGCCAAGACCGCGCCGGGGAGCTGTTTTTT
NA	TRBJ2-3	TRBV19	many	CASSGRGVADTQYF	TGTGCCAGTAGTGGTCGCGGAGTAGCAGATACGCAGTATTTT
NA	TRBJ2-5	TRBV5-8	many	CASSLAVTASETQYF	TGTGCCAGCAGCTTGGCCGTGACAGCCTCAGAGACCCAGTACTTC
TRBD1	TRBJ2-1	TRBV11-2	many	CASSDGTGKYEQFF	TGTGCCAGCAGCGACGGGACAGGGAAGTATGAGCAGTTCTTC
NA	TRBJ1-1	TRBV4-1	NA	CASSQARTNTEAFF	TGCGCCAGCAGCCAAGCCAGGACGAACACTGAAGCTTTCTTT
NA	TRBJ2-4	TRBV9	NA	CASSSGINKNIQYF	TGTGCCAGCAGCTCAGGGATAAACAAAAACATTCAGTACTTC
NA	TRBJ1-6	TRBV28	many	CASSLPSQSNSPLHF	TGTGCCAGCAGTTTACCGTCGCAGAGCAATTCACCCCTCCACTTT
NA	TRBJ1-5	TRBV18	many	CASSPPAGSNQPQHF	TGTGCCAGCTCACCACCGGCGGGCAGCAATCAGCCCCAGCATTTT
NA	TRBJ2-3	TRBV6-1	NA	CASSGEARSDTQYF	TGTGCCTCATCCGGGGAGGCGAGGTCTGATACGCAGTATTTT
TRBD1	TRBJ1-6	TRBV7-3	NA	CASRQGANYNSPLHF	TGTGCCAGCAGACAGGGGGCGAACTATAATTCACCCCTCCACTTT
TRBD1	TRBJ2-7	TRBV11-2	few	CASSITTGGRSYEQYF	TGTGCCAGCAGCATAACGACAGGGGGCCGGTCCTACGAGCAGTACTTC
NA	TRBJ2-7	TRBV5-4	NA	CASSLEYYEQYF	TGTGCCAGCAGCTTGGAATACTACGAGCAGTACTTC
NA	TRBJ1-2	TRBV3-1	many	CASSQAGFGYTF	TGTGCCAGCAGCCAAGCAGGGTTCGGCTACACCTTC
NA	TRBJ2-7	TRBV2	many	CASRQNWDEQYF	TGTGCCAGTCGACAGAATTGGGACGAGCAGTACTTC
NA	TRBJ2-1	TRBV15	many	CATSEANEQFF	TGTGCCACCAGCGAAGCTAACGAGCAGTTCTTC
NA	TRBJ2-7	TRBV28	many	CASSQWTEIPYEQYF	TGTGCCAGCAGTCAATGGACAGAAATACCCTACGAGCAGTACTTC
NA	TRBJ2-7	TRBV20-1	many	CSARDRTALREQYF	TGCAGTGCTAGAGATCGGACAGCCCTACGAGAGCAGTACTTC
NA	TRBJ1-5	TRBV20-1	many	CSARERQAENQPQHF	TGCAGTGCCCGAGAAAGGCAGGCCGAAAATCAGCCCCAGCATTTT
TRBD1	TRBJ2-7	TRBV3-1	NA	CASSPRTGGPNEQYF	TGTGCCAGCAGCCCACGGACAGGGGGTCCCAACGAGCAGTACTTC
NA	TRBJ1-1	TRBV9	NA	CASSPPGLWTTEAFF	TGTGCCAGCAGCCCTCCAGGTCTTTGGACCACTGAAGCTTTCTTT
TRBD1	TRBJ1-2	TRBV7-9	NA	CASSVSGRDRDDYTF	TGTGCCAGCAGCGTCAGTGGCCGGGACAGGGATGACTACACCTTC
NA	TRBJ2-2	TRBV7-9	many	CASSPTGVSTGELFF	TGTGCCAGCAGCCCGACCGGAGTTTCGACCGGGGAGCTGTTTTTT
TRBD2	TRBJ2-2	TRBV6-5	many	CASSYGSGGAAGELFF	TGTGCCAGCAGTTACGGAAGCGGGGGGGCGGCCGGGGAGCTGTTTTTT
TRBD1	TRBJ2-7	TRBV7-9	many	CASSPSGTGAYEQYF	TGTGCCAGCAGCCCGTCCGGGACAGGGGCCTACGAGCAGTACTTC
TRBD1	TRBJ1-5	TRBV20-1	few	CSAGQTNQPQHF	TGCAGTGCGGGACAGACTAATCAGCCCCAGCATTTT
NA	TRBJ2-2	TRBV3-1	many	CASSSSAGELFF	TGTGCCAGCAGCTCTTCAGCCGGGGAGCTGTTTTTT
TRBD1	TRBJ2-7	TRBV7-9	many	CASSLTGDEQYF	TGTGCCAGCAGTTTAACAGGGGACGAGCAGTACTTC
NA	TRBJ2-5	TRBV9	many	CASSVGGDYQETQYF	TGTGCCAGCAGCGTAGGAGGGGACTACCAAGAGACCCAGTACTTC
NA	TRBJ1-1	TRBV6-2/TRBV6-3	many	CASSYRQAPEAFF	TGTGCCAGCAGTTACAGACAGGCTCCAGAAGCTTTCTTT
NA	TRBJ2-3	TRBV7-2	many	CASSFPGEPDTQYF	TGTGCCAGCAGCTTCCCAGGGGAACCAGATACGCAGTATTTT
NA	TRBJ2-3	TRBV5-1	many	CASSSGTPRDTQYF	TGCGCCAGCAGCTCTGGGACACCTCGGGATACGCAGTATTTT
NA	TRBJ1-3	TRBV20-1	many	CSAGGLSGNTIYF	TGCAGTGCCGGGGGGCTCTCTGGAAACACCATATATTTT
NA	TRBJ1-2	TRBV5-1	many	CASSLVGEYGYTF	TGCGCCAGCAGCTTGGTAGGGGAGTATGGCTACACCTTC
TRBD1	TRBJ2-7	TRBV28	many	CASSPGGTGTYEQYF	TGTGCCAGCAGTCCAGGGGGAACAGGGACCTACGAGCAGTACTTC
TRBD1	TRBJ2-7	TRBV2	many	CASSGTGLTSLYEQYF	TGTGCCAGCAGTGGGACAGGCTTAACCTCCCTCTACGAGCAGTACTTC
NA	TRBJ1-2	TRBV7-2	many	CASSTTMLVGYTF	TGTGCCAGCAGCACCACCATGCTAGTTGGCTACACCTTC
NA	TRBJ1-5	TRBV18	NA	CASSRTGGQPQHF	TGTGCCAGCTCACGGACTGGAGGGCAGCCCCAGCATTTT
TRBD1	TRBJ2-1	TRBV18	many	CASSLTGGAGNEQFF	TGTGCCAGCTCACTTACAGGGGGCGCGGGGAATGAGCAGTTCTTC
TRBD2	TRBJ2-3	TRBV5-1	many	CASSLAGPTDTQYF	TGCGCCAGCAGCCTAGCGGGGCCCACAGATACGCAGTATTTT
NA	TRBJ1-1	TRBV19	many	CASRGRGRMNTEAFF	TGTGCCAGTAGGGGGAGGGGCCGCATGAACACTGAAGCTTTCTTT
TRBD1	TRBJ1-1	TRBV24-1	many	CATSPRQGVRGAFF	TGTGCCACCAGCCCCCGACAGGGGGTAAGGGGAGCTTTCTTT
TRBD1	TRBJ1-5	TRBV12-3/TRBV12-4	many	CASRWGTGRNQPQHF	TGTGCCAGCAGATGGGGGACAGGCCGCAATCAGCCCCAGCATTTT